The 21 T cell receptor beta chains below all came from one sample that was sequenced in a study of cytomegalovirus exposure and HLA in healthy donors. The PCR was carried out with 60 Vbeta primers and 13 Jbeta primers. Here immunoSEQ multiplex PCR was the method, and the copy in TCRdb shows in-frame clones only, minus some. The sample gives 95,000 to 130,000 clones, approximately 70% of which show up once; roughly 9.8% is in the top ten. Sequences were obtained from PBMCs. All receptors derive from a woman aged 40 to 50 in good health and CMV-seropositive.

V is TRBV9 and J is TRBJ2-5; tentatively, D is TRBD1 (5 bases). The V end was cut by 0 bases, the J end by 2 bases, with 8 bases between. The CDR3 has 14 amino acids. Germline lookup yields CDR1 SGDLS and CDR2 YYNGEE. The CDR3 DNA is TGTGCCAGCAGCGTAGAGCCAGGGCAAGAGACCCAGTACTTC. Protein: CASSVEPGQETQYF. The full variable domain, its missing parts supplied by reference TRBV9 and TRBJ2-5, is DSGVTQTPKHLITATGQRVTLRCSPRSGDLSVYWYQQSLDQGLQFLIQYYNGEERAKGNILERFSAQQFPDLHSELNLSSLELGDSALYFCASSVEPGQETQYFGPGTRLLVL.

The CDR3 DNA sequence: TGTGCCAGCAGCTTAGTGTCTAACCCAGATACGCAGTATTTT. This codes for CASSLVSNPDTQYF. The V call is TRBV7-2, the J call TRBJ2-3; D is unclear. CDR1 is SGHTA, CDR2 FQGNSA, per germline. The germline V and J ends were trimmed by 1 base and 4 bases, with 9 bases remaining between them. The CDR3 is made up of 14 amino acids.

The V call is TRBV6-4, the J call TRBJ2-7; 12 nucleotides align to TRBD2. After removal of 6 bases from V and 3 bases from J, the junction contained 15 bases not matched to a gene. The CDR3 extends over 18 amino acids. Germline CDR1 MRHNA, CDR2 SNTAGT. The CDR3 protein is CASRETSGSFPSLYEQYF. The CDR3 nucleotides are TGTGCCAGCAGGGAGACTAGCGGGAGCTTCCCCAGTCTCTACGAGCAGTACTTC.

V usage is TRBV7-9 and J usage is TRBJ2-1; D call uncertain. The V end was cut by 2 bases, the J end by 11 bases, with 7 bases between. The V gene's germline CDR1 is SEHNR and CDR2 FQNEAQ (reference sequence). The CDR3 has 11 amino acids. This CDR3 reads CASSLMRQQFF. The CDR3 bases are TGTGCCAGCAGCTTAATGCGGCAGCAGTTCTTC.

V gene TRBV6-6 combines with J gene TRBJ2-7; TRBD2 matches 11 bases. V trimming: 4 bases; J trimming: 4 bases; junction bases outside the gene matches: 6. The CDR3 contains 15 residues. The V gene's germline CDR1 is MNHNY and CDR2 SVGAGI (reference sequence). The CDR3 DNA sequence: TGTGCCAGCAGTTTATTAGCGGGAGGGACGTACGAGCAGTACTTC. It yields the protein CASSLLAGGTYEQYF.

The chain couples TRBV27 to TRBJ1-2, with D tentatively TRBD1 (5 bases). This CDR3 has 13 amino acids. Per germline, CDR1 MNHEY and CDR2 SMNVEV (reference sequence). Trimming shortened V by 5 bases and J by 6 bases, and 13 bases separated the two germline ends. CDR3 residues: CASSPRRVDGYTF. The CDR3 nucleotides are TGTGCCAGCAGTCCTCGCAGGGTCGATGGCTACACCTTC.

The chain employs TRBV7-9 and TRBJ1-4, with D uncertain. Trimming cost V 0 bases and J 6 bases, with 2 bases left between them. Germline-derived CDR1 and CDR2 are SEHNR and FQNEAQ (reference sequence). The CDR3 is 12 amino acids. CDR3 loop: CASSLADEKLFF. In DNA, the CDR3 is TGTGCCAGCAGCTTAGCCGATGAAAAACTGTTTTTT.

This clone has more than one count but fewer than ten. The chain recombines TRBV28 with TRBJ2-7, with TRBD2 identical over 12 bases. With V trimmed by 8 bases and J by 2 bases, 7 bases remained unmatched. The CDR3 extends over 15 amino acids. Germline-derived CDR1 and CDR2 are MDHEN and SYDVKM. CDR3 DNA sequence: TGTGCCAGCCTGACTAGCGGGAGTTCTACCTACGAGCAGTACTTC. Its translation: CASLTSGSSTYEQYF. Supplemented by reference TRBV28 and TRBJ2-7, the full variable domain reads DVKVTQSSRYLVKRTGEKVFLECVQDMDHENMFWYRQDPGLGLRLIYFSYDVKMKEKGDIPEGYSVSREKKERFSLILESASTNQTSMYLCASLTSGSSTYEQYFGPGTRLTVT.

This chain connects TRBV4-2 to TRBJ2-6, with D unclear. The germline gives CDR1 LGHNA, CDR2 YNFKEQ. Trimming left V 4 bases short and J 0 bases short, with 10 bases between. The CDR3 length is 16 residues. Here the CDR3 reads CASSRHPSSGANVLTF. The DNA of the CDR3 is TGTGCCAGCAGCCGGCATCCTAGCTCTGGGGCCAACGTCCTGACTTTC.

This clone has more than one count but fewer than ten. The V call is TRBV6-1, the J call TRBJ1-4, with D possibly matching TRBD1 (5 bases). This CDR3 is 15 amino acids long. Between the trimmed V and J ends, which lost 6 bases and 6 bases, there was a span of 17 bases. Germline V CDR1 and CDR2: MNHNS, SASEGT. The DNA of the CDR3 is TGTGCCAGCAGGGATCAGGGCCGCGTTGATGAAAAACTGTTTTTT. It specifies CASRDQGRVDEKLFF.

The chain's CDR3 is CASSPIGRRSYNEQFF. The CDR3 nucleotides read TGTGCCAGCAGCCCGATCGGGAGGCGCTCCTACAATGAGCAGTTCTTC. The J gene is TRBJ2-1, the V gene TRBV11-2; the match to TRBD2 covers 7 bases. The CDR3 spans 16 residues. From germline, CDR1 is SGHAT and CDR2 FQNNGV. V lost 5 bases and J lost 0; bases outside the gene matches: 7.

Here the CDR3 DNA reads TGTGCCAGCAGTTCGATTGGGACAGGGACTTATGGCTACACCTTC. This translates into CASSSIGTGTYGYTF. This chain links TRBV27 with TRBJ1-2; 9 nucleotides match TRBD1. Germline V gene sequence: CDR1 MNHEY, CDR2 SMNVEV (reference sequence). This CDR3 is 15 amino acids long. V was pared by 4 bases and J by 5 bases, with 8 bases of the junction left unmatched.

V usage is TRBV4-3 and J usage is TRBJ2-2; the match to TRBD1 covers 9 bases. The length of the CDR3 is 18 residues. Germline V lookup: CDR1 LGHNA, CDR2 YSLEER. Trimming cost V 0 bases and J 2 bases; bases outside gene matches: 7. CDR3 DNA: TGCGCCAGCAGCCAAGACCCGATGACAGGGGGAAACACCGGGGAGCTGTTTTTT. Protein: CASSQDPMTGGNTGELFF.

This clone came up a few times. V gene TRBV5-6 combines with J gene TRBJ1-1; 9 nucleotides align to TRBD1. The germline CDR1 and CDR2 sequences are SGHDT and YYEEEE. CDR3 size: 16 residues. J lost 1 base, V lost 3 bases, and 7 bases had no gene match. The DNA of the CDR3 is TGTGCCAGCAGCTCACGGACAGGGGTCCCGAACACTGAAGCTTTCTTT. Its protein product is CASSSRTGVPNTEAFF.

This CDR3 reads CASSPSGDNEQFF. The DNA for the CDR3 is TGTGCCAGCTCACCTAGCGGAGACAATGAGCAGTTCTTC. The gene calls are TRBV18 and TRBJ2-1; D might be TRBD2 (6 bases). The CDR3 has 13 amino acids. In germline, CDR1 is KGHSH, CDR2 LQKENI. Trimming shortened V by 3 bases and J by 5 bases, and 8 bases separated the two germline ends.

The chain has TRBV5-1 and TRBJ1-2, with D unresolved. The germline gives CDR1 SGHRS, CDR2 YFSETQ. Trimming left V 0 bases short and J 1 base short, with 10 bases between. The CDR3 has 15 residues. CDR3 in DNA: TGCGCCAGCAGCTTGGCAGGCACCAATAACTATGGCTACACCTTC. Protein sequence: CASSLAGTNNYGYTF.

The chain is built from TRBV29-1 and TRBJ1-2; D might be TRBD1 (5 bases). The germline gives CDR1 SQVTM, CDR2 ANQGSEA. This CDR3 region has 11 residues. The V gene lost 3 bases and the J gene lost 7 bases, with 9 bases spanning the gap. The CDR3 sequence: CSVEGLSGYTF. In nucleotides, the CDR3 is TGCAGCGTTGAGGGACTTAGTGGCTACACCTTC.

This chain links TRBV9 with TRBJ2-1; 7 bases are a match to TRBD2. Germline assignment: CDR1 SGDLS and CDR2 YYNGEE. The CDR3 sequence is 16 residues long. After removal of 3 bases from V and 8 bases from J, the junction contained 14 bases not matched to a gene. The DNA of the CDR3 is TGTGCCAGCAGCGCCGACGGACGCGGGAGTTGGGATGAGCAGTTCTTC. Its protein product is CASSADGRGSWDEQFF.

The chain carries TRBV9 and TRBJ2-3; possibly TRBD1 for D (6 bases). Germline V CDR1 and CDR2: SGDLS, YYNGEE. Trimming left V 6 bases short and J 2 bases short, with 10 bases between. This CDR3 region has 13 residues. The chain's CDR3 is CASKRGFTDTQYF. DNA for the CDR3: TGTGCCAGCAAGAGGGGGTTCACAGATACGCAGTATTTT.

There are a few counts of this clone. This sequence joins TRBV6-5 and TRBJ1-2; perhaps TRBD1 as D (6 bases). This CDR3 is built from 15 residues. V was clipped by 2 bases and J by 4 bases, with 14 bases between them. Germline CDR1 is MNHEY and CDR2 is SVGAGI. The CDR3 region is CASSYAGAATYGYTF. The CDR3 DNA reads TGTGCCAGCAGTTACGCAGGGGCCGCTACCTATGGCTACACCTTC.

This rearrangement joins TRBV5-4 to TRBJ1-4, with 7 bases matching TRBD1. With V trimmed by 1 base and J by 8 bases, 11 bases remained unmatched. The CDR3 runs to 16 residues. Germline V gene data show CDR1 as SGHNT and CDR2 as YYREEE (reference sequence). The CDR3 DNA reads TGTGCCAGCAGCTTGAAGGGGGCCCAGGCGGGGGAAAAACTGTTTTTT. Translation: CASSLKGAQAGEKLFF.